Sequencing of this TCR beta chain was carried out in a study of CD4 T cell repertoires in COVID-19. About the research overall: Other coronavirus spike proteins restimulated relabeled CFSE-low cells expanded with IL-2 for about eleven days.

Only in-frame clones appear in the TCRdb table, and some are missing; sequencing was by immunoSEQ multiplex PCR. Among more than 65,000 clones, under 90% were seen once, and the ten largest hold 0.45% to 0.6%. Study-wide results and caveats: Between roughly 6 and 25% of SARS-CoV-2 clonotypes also appeared in SARS-CoV and/or HKU1 spike cultures. Several top expanded SARS-CoV-2-reactive clonotypes were shared by two or three memory subsets.

A word on this clone: Its specificity is unknown.

CDR3 length: 15 amino acids. V shed 4 bases and J shed 0 bases, with 10 bases lying between them. Germline V CDR1 and CDR2: SGHDN, FVKESK. The sequencing used CD4+ T cells from peripheral blood, collected after recovery from COVID-19. The chain is built from TRBV14 and TRBJ1-3; no reliable D call. The sequence came from a human donor who had COVID-19. The CDR3 sequence is CASSPFIGSGNTIYF. CDR3 coding DNA: TGTGCCAGCAGCCCCTTCATCGGCTCTGGAAACACCATATATTTT.